The present T cell receptor beta chain was sequenced within a study of cytomegalovirus exposure and HLA in healthy donors. Study overall: For the approximately 410 genotyped donors, 81% fell within the Caucasian-associated ancestry cluster.

Study-level findings and limits: Most TCR beta V segments were productive about 87% or about 30% of the time in an earlier analysis. Sequencing probably produced one cluster of sequence variants that were highly shared.

Use of 60 Vbeta and 13 Jbeta primers characterized the PCR. Some clones are missing from TCRdb's copy, which holds only in-frame ones; the method was immunoSEQ multiplex PCR. The data hold under 200,000 clones, with about four fifths observed a single time. Turning to this clone: Antigen specificity is unknown. The junction departs from the called germline gene at one end, perhaps through a read error.

The CDR3 extends over 14 amino acids. Germline values: CDR1 MNHNY, CDR2 SVGAGI (reference sequence). The receptor's source is a male donor in good health and CMV-seropositive. Sequenced material: PBMCs. The rearrangement joins TRBV6-6 to TRBJ1-2; 10 bases line up with TRBD1. CDR3 nucleotide sequence: TGTGCCAGCAGGGACAGGGGGGTAAGCTATGGCTACCCCTTC. Translated, it gives CASRDRGVSYGYPF.